The 23 T cell receptor beta chains listed next were all sequenced from one sample in a study of metastatic and nonmetastatic thyroid tumors. Through MiXCR, TCRdb re-clonotyped the PCR reads. The sample contains about 43,000 clones, around 3.1% of which appear only once. Nobody among the patients had been given any treatment before thyroid surgery. The sample taken for sequencing was blood. The receptors originated from a female donor with papillary thyroid cancer or a benign thyroid nodule (not recorded which). Some clones in this sample may be carry-over from other donors' samples.

Many counts were recorded for this clone. The chain combines TRBV6-1 with TRBJ2-7; D not resolved. Trimming shortened V by 6 bases and J by 3 bases, and 15 bases separated the two germline ends. In germline, CDR1 is MNHNS, CDR2 SASEGT. CDR3 length equals 14 residues. Here the CDR3 reads CASSPASRNYEQYF. The CDR3 DNA follows: TGTGCCAGCAGCCCCGCTAGTCGGAACTACGAGCAGTACTTC.

This chain uses TRBV7-2 with TRBJ2-3, with 7 nucleotides matching TRBD1. The CDR3 runs to 17 residues. Looked up from germline, CDR1 is SGHTA and CDR2 is FQGNSA. V gave up 1 base and J gave up 4 bases; unmatched junction bases: 11. In DNA form, the CDR3 reads TGTGCCAGCAGCTTAGTTGTGGGGTGGCAGGGGGCAGATACGCAGTATTTT. It yields the protein CASSLVVGWQGADTQYF.

The genes are TRBV12-3 or TRBV12-4 and TRBJ2-1; 11 nucleotides match TRBD2. The CDR3 contains 15 residues. V shed 5 bases, J shed 9 bases, and the junction held 9 bases outside the gene matches. The chain's CDR3 is CASSRVLAGVGEQFF. CDR3 coding DNA: TGTGCCAGCAGTCGAGTACTAGCGGGAGTCGGTGAGCAGTTCTTC.

There are many counts of this clone. CDR3 DNA sequence: TGTGCCAGCTCGTTTGGGACAGGGTTATTGGATACGCAGTATTTT. It codes for CASSFGTGLLDTQYF. The rearrangement links TRBV7-2 to TRBJ2-3; 9 bases map to TRBD1. The CDR3 extends over 15 amino acids. Germline V gene lookup returns CDR1 SGHTA and CDR2 FQGNSA. Trimming at V came to 8 bases and at J to 6 bases, leaving 12 bases not matched to a gene.

In its sample, this clone was seen many times. The J gene is TRBJ2-3, the V gene TRBV28, with 8 bases fitting TRBD1. Germline values: CDR1 MDHEN, CDR2 SYDVKM. V shed 5 bases and J 6 bases; nucleotides not matched to a gene: 10. CDR3 length: 15 amino acids. As DNA, the CDR3 is TGTGCCAGCAGTCAAACCGCTCAGGGGGCGGATACGCAGTATTTT. Translating gives CASSQTAQGADTQYF.

This clone was recorded many times. The rearrangement joins TRBV20-1 to TRBJ2-1; tentative D call: TRBD1 (5 bases). CDR1 is DFQATT, CDR2 SNEGSKA, per germline (reference sequence). The CDR3 totals 18 residues. The ends were cut back, 5 bases at V and 3 bases at J, with 26 bases in the middle. The CDR3 here is CSAGRTRMSVDFYNEQFF. CDR3 DNA: TGCAGTGCTGGACGGACAAGGATGAGCGTAGACTTCTACAATGAGCAGTTCTTC.

The chain is built from TRBV15 and TRBJ2-6; D is tentatively TRBD1 or TRBD2 (5 bases each). The V end lost 1 base, the J end lost 2 bases, and 9 bases lay between the germline ends. This CDR3 has 16 amino acids. Germline V gene data show CDR1 as LNHNV and CDR2 as YYDKDF (reference sequence). The CDR3 is CATSRVGETGANVLTF. CDR3 DNA: TGTGCCACCAGCAGAGTGGGGGAAACTGGGGCCAACGTCCTGACTTTC.

This clone was counted a few times. The genes are TRBV7-8 and TRBJ2-3; 12 bases fit TRBD2. CDR1 is SGHVS and CDR2 is FQNEAQ in the germline V gene. The CDR3 length is 18 residues. V dropped 5 bases and J dropped 1; count of bases not matched to a gene: 10. CDR3 in DNA: TGTGCCAGCAGCCAGACTAGCGGGAGCTCACGGGGCACAGATACGCAGTATTTT. Its protein product is CASSQTSGSSRGTDTQYF.

This clone was counted at least ten times. The chain uses TRBV7-9 and TRBJ1-1; 9 nucleotides line up with TRBD1. Germline loops: CDR1 SEHNR, CDR2 FQNEAQ (reference sequence). The CDR3 runs 14 residues. Losses at the gene ends were 6 bases for V and 4 bases for J; bases not matched to a gene: 6. The CDR3 DNA reads as TGTGCCAGCAGTGTCGGGACAGGGAGCACTGAAGCTTTCTTT. Its translation: CASSVGTGSTEAFF.

J is TRBJ2-3 and V is TRBV7-9; D is unclear. Germline CDR1 is SEHNR and CDR2 is FQNEAQ (reference sequence). The length of the CDR3 is 16 residues. V was cut by 1 base and J by 6 bases, with 17 bases left in between. The CDR3 is CASSLVTTPPLDTQYF. The CDR3 nucleotides are TGTGCCAGCAGCTTAGTAACGACACCCCCACTTGATACGCAGTATTTT.

This clone was picked up a small number of times. The chain is built from TRBV11-3 and TRBJ2-7; D remains ambiguous. The germline V gene encodes CDR1 SGHNT and CDR2 YENEEA. CDR3 length equals 14 residues. V lost 0 bases, J lost 2 bases, and 8 bases lay in between. The CDR3 sequence: CASSLEYQAYEQYF. In DNA form, the CDR3 reads TGTGCCAGCAGCTTAGAGTATCAGGCCTACGAGCAGTACTTC.

J is TRBJ2-3 and V is TRBV28, with TRBD2 matching 16 bases. The CDR3 consists of 18 residues. Germline trimming cut 5 bases from V and 4 bases from J; bases unmatched to any gene: 9. Germline CDR1 MDHEN, CDR2 SYDVKM. Written as DNA, the CDR3 is TGTGCCAGCAGTCTGGGGACTAGCGGGAGGGCCGGAGCAGATACGCAGTATTTT. It translates to CASSLGTSGRAGADTQYF.

This clone was observed many times. The chain uses TRBV5-4 and TRBJ2-1, with D possibly being TRBD2 (6 bases). Germline V gene lookup returns CDR1 SGHNT and CDR2 YYREEE (reference sequence). This CDR3 region has 16 residues. V was pared by 4 bases and J by 0 bases, with 14 bases between. CDR3 residues: CASSLGLSSSYNEQFF. CDR3 nucleotides: TGTGCCAGCAGCCTTGGACTATCGAGCTCCTACAATGAGCAGTTCTTC.

In its sample, this clone was seen many times. A read error may produce the germline difference seen at one junction end. The gene calls are TRBV19 and TRBJ1-3; no clear D. CDR3 length equals 15 residues. Per the germline V gene, CDR1 is LNHDA and CDR2 is SQIVND (reference sequence). The CDR3 spells CASSTLGRAGNTIYF. The CDR3, as DNA: TGTGCCAGTAGTACCCTCGGTCGGGCTGGGAACACCATATATTTT.

The chain's CDR3 is CASETGGGYYGYTF. The CDR3, as DNA: TGTGCCAGTGAAACAGGGGGTGGCTACTATGGCTACACCTTC. This chain connects TRBV28 to TRBJ1-2; the match to TRBD1 covers 8 bases. The V gene's germline CDR1 is MDHEN and CDR2 SYDVKM. The V gene end was trimmed by 9 bases and the J gene end by 3 bases; junction bases not matched to a gene: 9. This CDR3 comprises 14 residues.

This clone was counted ten times or more. This rearrangement joins TRBV18 to TRBJ1-3; no firm D call. Germline CDR1 KGHSH, CDR2 LQKENI. This CDR3 contains 15 residues. The ends were cut back, 3 bases at V and 2 bases at J, with 11 bases in the middle. CDR3 sequence (DNA): TGTGCCAGCTCACCCCACTCCGGCCCTGGAAACACCATATATTTT. This gives the protein CASSPHSGPGNTIYF.

This clone has a handful of counts. This chain links TRBV19 with TRBJ2-7, with D possibly being TRBD2 (6 bases). The germline V gene has CDR1 LNHDA and CDR2 SQIVND (reference sequence). The V end was cut by 0 bases, the J end by 1 base, with 10 bases between. CDR3 size: 15 residues. This CDR3 reads CASSIEDSGSYEQYF. CDR3 DNA: TGTGCCAGTAGTATAGAGGATAGCGGTTCCTACGAGCAGTACTTC.

V gene TRBV19 combines with J gene TRBJ2-7, with 9 nucleotides matching TRBD1. The ends lost 6 bases at V and 1 base at J; junction bases unmatched: 4. Germline values: CDR1 LNHDA, CDR2 SQIVND (reference sequence). The CDR3 extends over 14 amino acids. The CDR3 sequence is CASRDRGGSYEQYF. The CDR3 region has the DNA TGTGCCAGTAGGGACAGGGGAGGATCCTACGAGCAGTACTTC.

The V and J genes are TRBV11-2 and TRBJ1-2; D is possibly TRBD1 (6 bases). Germline V gene sequence: CDR1 SGHAT, CDR2 FQNNGV. The CDR3 is made up of 13 amino acids. Trimming took off 4 bases at V and 5 bases at J, with 11 bases between the two ends. CDR3 nucleotide sequence: TGTGCCAGCAGCTGGTCAGGGGATTATGGCTACACCTTC. This sequence encodes CASSWSGDYGYTF.

This clone was counted at least ten times. The CDR3 is CASKGQLNTGELFF. CDR3 coding DNA: TGTGCCAGCAAGGGACAGCTGAACACCGGGGAGCTGTTTTTT. The J gene is TRBJ2-2, the V gene TRBV2, with 7 positions matching TRBD1. J lost 1 base, V lost 7 bases, and 3 bases had no gene match. From germline, CDR1 is SNHLY and CDR2 FYNNEI. CDR3 size: 14 residues.

This clone showed up many times. The chain couples TRBV7-3 to TRBJ1-6; TRBD1 matches 11 bases. CDR1 SGHTA and CDR2 FQGTGA come from the germline V gene. The CDR3 is 15 residues long. The trim removed 5 bases at V and 9 bases at J, leaving 6 bases unmatched. CDR3 sequence: CASSPGTGGSSPLHF. CDR3 sequence (DNA): TGTGCCAGCAGCCCCGGGACAGGGGGGAGTTCACCCCTCCACTTT.

Ten or more counts support this clone. The V gene is TRBV11-2, the J gene TRBJ2-1; perhaps TRBD2 as D (6 bases). This CDR3 spans 15 amino acids. Germline V gives CDR1 SGHAT, CDR2 FQNNGV. V lost 2 bases, J lost 7 bases, and 15 bases lay in between. CDR3 loop: CASSLWGDPANEQFF. Here the CDR3 DNA reads TGTGCCAGCAGCTTATGGGGGGACCCAGCAAATGAGCAGTTCTTC.

This clone has at least ten counts. A much larger clone is a single base away; this may be a read error. The chain couples TRBV5-6 to TRBJ1-6; D is perhaps TRBD1 (5 bases). CDR3 length equals 14 residues. Per the germline V gene, CDR1 is SGHDT and CDR2 is YYEEEE. The CDR3 sequence: CVSSLSGTSFSLHF. Here the CDR3 DNA reads TGTGTCAGCAGCTTGTCCGGGACGTCGTTTTCCCTCCACTTT. Based on the CDR3 plus reference TRBV5-6 and TRBJ1-6, the full variable domain is DAGVTQSPTHLIKTRGQQVTLRCSPKSGHDTVSWYQQALGQGPQFIFQYYEEEERQRGNFPDRFSGHQFPNYSSELNVNALLLGDSALYLCVSSLSGTSFSLHFGNGTRLTVT.